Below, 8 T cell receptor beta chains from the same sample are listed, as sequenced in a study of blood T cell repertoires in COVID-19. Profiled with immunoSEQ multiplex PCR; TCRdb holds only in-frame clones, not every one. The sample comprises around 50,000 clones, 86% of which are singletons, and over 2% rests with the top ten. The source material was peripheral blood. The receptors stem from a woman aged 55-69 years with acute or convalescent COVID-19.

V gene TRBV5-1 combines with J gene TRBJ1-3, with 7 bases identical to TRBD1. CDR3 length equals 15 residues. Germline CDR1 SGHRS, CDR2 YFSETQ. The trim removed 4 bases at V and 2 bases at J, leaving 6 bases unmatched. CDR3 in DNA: TGCGCCAGCAGCCCGGGGACAGCCACTGGAAACACCATATATTTT. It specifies CASSPGTATGNTIYF.

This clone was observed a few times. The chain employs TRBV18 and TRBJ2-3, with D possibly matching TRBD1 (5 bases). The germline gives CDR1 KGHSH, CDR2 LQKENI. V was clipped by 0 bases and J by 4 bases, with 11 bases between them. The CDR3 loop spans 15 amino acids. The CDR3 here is CASSPPVRASDTQYF. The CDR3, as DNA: TGTGCCAGCTCACCACCAGTCAGGGCGTCAGATACGCAGTATTTT.

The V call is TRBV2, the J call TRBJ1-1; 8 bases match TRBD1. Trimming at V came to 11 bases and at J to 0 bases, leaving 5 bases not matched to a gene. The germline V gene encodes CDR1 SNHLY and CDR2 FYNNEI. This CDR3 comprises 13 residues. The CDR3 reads CAVQGGMNTEAFF. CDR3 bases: TGTGCCGTACAGGGGGGCATGAACACTGAAGCTTTCTTT.

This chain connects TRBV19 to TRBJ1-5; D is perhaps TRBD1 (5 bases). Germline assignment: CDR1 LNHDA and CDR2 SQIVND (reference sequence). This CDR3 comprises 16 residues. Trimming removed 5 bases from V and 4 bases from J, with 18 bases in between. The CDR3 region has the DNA TGTGCCAGTAGTGCCCTAGACCGTGGGGGGAATCAGCCCCAGCATTTT. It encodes CASSALDRGGNQPQHF.

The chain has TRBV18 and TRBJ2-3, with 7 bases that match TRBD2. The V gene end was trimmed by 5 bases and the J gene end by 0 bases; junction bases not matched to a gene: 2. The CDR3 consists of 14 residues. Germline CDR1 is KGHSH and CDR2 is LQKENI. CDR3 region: CASSTSASTDTQYF. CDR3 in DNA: TGTGCCAGCTCAACTAGCGCTAGCACAGATACGCAGTATTTT.

For the CDR3, the DNA is TGTGCCAGCAGTTATAAACAGGGGGATGGCTACACCTTC. It is translated as CASSYKQGDGYTF. This chain joins TRBV7-9 and TRBJ1-2; 8 nucleotides align to TRBD1. CDR3 length: 13 amino acids. V dropped 6 bases and J dropped 6; count of bases not matched to a gene: 6. Germline V gene sequence: CDR1 SEHNR, CDR2 FQNEAQ (reference sequence).

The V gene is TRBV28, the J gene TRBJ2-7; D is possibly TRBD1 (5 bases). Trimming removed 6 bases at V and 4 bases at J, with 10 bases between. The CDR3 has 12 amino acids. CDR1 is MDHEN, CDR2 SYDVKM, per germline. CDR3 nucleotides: TGTGCCAGCAGCCAACCAGGGTACGAGCAGTACTTC. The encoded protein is CASSQPGYEQYF.

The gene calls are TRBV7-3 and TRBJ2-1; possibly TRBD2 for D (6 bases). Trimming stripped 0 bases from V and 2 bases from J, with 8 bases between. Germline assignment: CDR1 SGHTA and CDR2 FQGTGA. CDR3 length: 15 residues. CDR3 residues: CASSLTPGAYNEQFF. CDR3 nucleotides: TGTGCCAGCAGCTTAACCCCGGGGGCCTACAATGAGCAGTTCTTC.